This TCR beta chain is drawn from a study of T cell responses to AZD1222 COVID-19 vaccine. Overall study results and limits: Unmutated variant regions are reportedly the target of nearly half of TCRs that are spike-specific.

The sample holds one count of this clone. Its antigen is still unknown. Measured with immunoSEQ multiplex PCR; TCRdb has only the in-frame clones, and not every one. The profile shows roughly 100,000 clones, roughly 90% of them singletons. The TCR comes from an adult in good health. Sequencing was performed on peripheral blood, taken on day 0 of AZD1222 vaccination.

The DNA of the CDR3 is TGTGCCACCAGACCTAACAGGGGCACCGGGGAGCTGTTTTTT. Amino acids: CATRPNRGTGELFF. The chain is built from TRBV24-1 and TRBJ2-2; TRBD1 matches at 7 bases. The CDR3 runs 14 residues. With 7 bases clipped from V and 4 bases from J, the junction kept 5 bases outside the gene matches. Per germline, CDR1 KGHDR and CDR2 SFDVKD.